This TCR beta chain was documented in a study of blood T cell repertoires in COVID-19. For the study at large: The study drew acute and convalescent COVID-19 samples from the United States, Italy and Spain. T cells, B-cell-depleted T cells, or PBMCs provided the cDNA or gDNA that served as material.

This clone turned up a few times. The CDR3 length is 12 residues. Germline V gene lookup returns CDR1 LGHDT and CDR2 YNNKEL (reference sequence). The V end lost 8 bases, the J end lost 1 base, and 9 bases lay between the germline ends. In the authors' workflow: From reference gene primer amplification, estimates of nucleated cell counts were derived. The table came from immunoSEQ multiplex PCR; TCRdb's copy has only in-frame clones and leaves some out. V and J calls and clone size are those listed in that table; D and trimming were worked out from the DNA. The sample carries 65,000 to 80,000 clones, roughly four fifths recorded once.

The rearrangement uses TRBV3-1 (or the pseudogene TRBV3-2) and TRBJ2-7, with D perhaps matching TRBD2 (7 bases). The origin of this receptor is a human donor in a cohort sampled during active COVID-19. Material: peripheral blood. The CDR3 loop reads CASRGASYEQYF. The CDR3 bases are TGTGCCAGCCGGGGGGCGTCCTACGAGCAGTACTTC.